The clone carrying this T cell receptor beta chain was detected only once. The data were obtained in a study of blood T cell repertoires in COVID-19. Generated by immunoSEQ multiplex PCR, the TCRdb table keeps only in-frame clones and is missing some. The data hold tens of thousands of clones, with around 88% observed a single time. The germline V gene encodes CDR1 SGHRS and CDR2 YFSETQ. The CDR3 spans 13 residues. With 4 bases removed from V and 5 bases from J, the gap between germline ends came to 12 bases. The rearrangement links TRBV5-1 to TRBJ1-2; D gene uncertain. This sequence was found in a woman in her seventies with acute or convalescent COVID-19. The source material was peripheral blood. CDR3 sequence: CASSPEGGYGYTF. DNA for the CDR3: TGCGCCAGCAGCCCCGAAGGCGGATATGGCTACACCTTC.